The entry below describes one T cell receptor beta chain. Its antigen is not known. This specimen comes from a study of cytomegalovirus exposure and HLA in healthy donors. This CDR3 is built from 14 residues. V trimming: 5 bases; J trimming: 3 bases; junction bases outside the gene matches: 4. Germline CDR1 is MNHNS and CDR2 is SASEGT. General observations from the study: As was reported, the classifier diagnosed cytomegalovirus status with high specificity and sensitivity. According to a subsequent analysis, TCR clusters identified in the first cohort showed a tendency to co-occur across the approximately 120 validation repertoires.

Produced via immunoSEQ multiplex PCR; TCRdb's table is partial and in-frame only. The sample has about 120,000 clones; approximately 89% are singletons. Sample: PBMCs. This clonotype was obtained from a young man in good health and CMV-seronegative. This sequence joins TRBV6-1 and TRBJ2-7; 10 bases align to TRBD1. DNA for the CDR3: TGTGCCAGCAGTCGACAGGGGGCCCTCTACGAGCAGTACTTC. This encodes CASSRQGALYEQYF.